The sequence of this T cell receptor beta chain was determined in a study of blood T cell repertoires in COVID-19. Across the study: Acute-phase and convalescent COVID-19 samples originated in the United States, Italy and Spain.

Per the original methods: Reference gene primer amplification yielded estimated nucleated cell counts. The data were produced by immunoSEQ multiplex PCR, yet TCRdb's version contains in-frame clones alone and is incomplete. The DNA gave D and trimming, while V, J and clone size come from that table. The sample gives around 370,000 clones, about nine tenths of which show up once; about 7% is in the top ten. Losses at the gene ends were 2 bases for V and 2 bases for J; bases not matched to a gene: 3. The CDR3 covers 15 residues. Germline V CDR1 and CDR2: MNHNY, SVGAGI (reference sequence). The sample consisted of peripheral blood. This TCR was sampled from a woman in her 70s with COVID-19, enrolled during active disease. The chain carries TRBV6-6 and TRBJ1-2, with 9 bases lining up with TRBD1. The CDR3 sequence: CASSYGTGPNYGYTF. The CDR3 nucleotides are TGTGCCAGCAGTTACGGGACAGGGCCCAACTATGGCTACACCTTC.